This is a list of T cell receptor beta chains from one sample in a study of human T cells and chemical hapten exposure. TCRdb re-derived calls from the RACE reads in MiXCR, one entry per CDR3 protein. The sample has 82,000 or so distinct CDR3 sequences, over 10% seen once. The sample was whole blood, taken in connection with sensitization to the hapten diphenylcyclopropenone (DPC). The source is a woman aged 50 to 60 with alopecia areata. Some clones in this sample may be carry-over from other donors' samples. Each CDR3 is given without its conserved first and last residue. Fields, in order: clone size, V gene, CDR3 protein. Clone size is shown for a subset of rows, as once, few, many or a class of expanded clone.

clone_size: many; v_call: TRBV11-2; cdr3_aa: ASSLGVGARGQPQH
clone_size: many; v_call: TRBV7-2; cdr3_aa: ASSSNGGSTYEQY
clone_size: -; v_call: TRBV3-1; cdr3_aa: ASSTRRVQY
clone_size: few; v_call: TRBV11-2; cdr3_aa: ASSPRGLWSEKLF
clone_size: -; v_call: TRBV11-2; cdr3_aa: ASSLDTVTDTQY
clone_size: few; v_call: TRBV5-1; cdr3_aa: ASSPRNTDTQY
clone_size: few; v_call: TRBV9; cdr3_aa: ASSAPTSETSDTQY
clone_size: many; v_call: TRBV29-1; cdr3_aa: SVEGDHGYEQY
clone_size: -; v_call: TRBV28; cdr3_aa: ASSFLDSRYGYT
clone_size: few; v_call: TRBV5-6; cdr3_aa: ASSLEFPLGGTGELF
clone_size: -; v_call: TRBV15; cdr3_aa: ATSRGAQLTQY
clone_size: -; v_call: TRBV5-8; cdr3_aa: ASSGDSRKLF
clone_size: -; v_call: TRBV29-1; cdr3_aa: SAGRTGENYT
clone_size: -; v_call: TRBV20-1; cdr3_aa: SVDGTSGHNEQF
clone_size: few; v_call: TRBV28; cdr3_aa: ASSLQLPYSTEAF
clone_size: -; v_call: TRBV7-2; cdr3_aa: ASSSWTITDTQY
clone_size: few; v_call: TRBV2; cdr3_aa: ASSELGPLNEKLF
clone_size: -; v_call: TRBV7-6; cdr3_aa: ASSLENSGTSGEQF
clone_size: few; v_call: TRBV5-1; cdr3_aa: ASSLDGKNTEAF
clone_size: -; v_call: TRBV7-9; cdr3_aa: ASSLWRVSTDTQY
clone_size: many; v_call: TRBV29-1; cdr3_aa: SVVQGSSNQPQH
clone_size: -; v_call: TRBV5-4; cdr3_aa: ASSLGQGDYEQY
clone_size: many; v_call: TRBV9; cdr3_aa: ASSVGTGYGYT
clone_size: many; v_call: TRBV20-1; cdr3_aa: SAIKTGGYEQY
clone_size: -; v_call: TRBV7-8; cdr3_aa: ASSLGTSKGELF
clone_size: many; v_call: TRBV4-2; cdr3_aa: ASSQGSSDGYT
clone_size: -; v_call: TRBV12-5; cdr3_aa: ASGLVQTRLADSYEQY
clone_size: few; v_call: TRBV20-1; cdr3_aa: SASRMRNTGELF
clone_size: -; v_call: TRBV12-3/TRBV12-4; cdr3_aa: ASSLKGTDTQY
clone_size: -; v_call: TRBV18; cdr3_aa: ASSPGGAGQPQH
clone_size: many; v_call: TRBV6-4; cdr3_aa: ASSELSGSYNEQF
clone_size: -; v_call: TRBV15; cdr3_aa: ATSRRDKTNEKLF
clone_size: few; v_call: TRBV20-1; cdr3_aa: SAIHQPMAGGGEQY
clone_size: -; v_call: TRBV24-1; cdr3_aa: ATSDGIYGYT
clone_size: few; v_call: TRBV7-8; cdr3_aa: ASRGEKNIQY
clone_size: -; v_call: TRBV11-2; cdr3_aa: ASSQMGELF
clone_size: few; v_call: TRBV15; cdr3_aa: ATSLTRAYQETQY
clone_size: few; v_call: TRBV10-3; cdr3_aa: AISDKQGYGYT
clone_size: few; v_call: TRBV24-1; cdr3_aa: ATTRGTLPTDTQY
clone_size: -; v_call: TRBV6-1; cdr3_aa: ASSEGSFTDTQY
clone_size: -; v_call: TRBV7-6; cdr3_aa: ASSLKGADGNTIY
clone_size: -; v_call: TRBV11-1; cdr3_aa: ASSSGTSGWDEQF
clone_size: few; v_call: TRBV20-1; cdr3_aa: SARDPSDGQPQH
clone_size: few; v_call: TRBV29-1; cdr3_aa: SGVISGAEQF
clone_size: -; v_call: TRBV12-3/TRBV12-4; cdr3_aa: ASSSNNQPQH
clone_size: many; v_call: TRBV29-1; cdr3_aa: SVWDYEKLF
clone_size: few; v_call: TRBV12-3/TRBV12-4; cdr3_aa: ASSFRGTNYGYT
clone_size: many; v_call: TRBV20-1; cdr3_aa: SARGGTVNEKLF
clone_size: -; v_call: TRBV12-3/TRBV12-4; cdr3_aa: ASKGNGNEQY
clone_size: -; v_call: TRBV3-1; cdr3_aa: ASSHGATGQAF
clone_size: -; v_call: TRBV6-2/TRBV6-3; cdr3_aa: ASSYGLQETQY
clone_size: few; v_call: TRBV7-2; cdr3_aa: ASSLDRAADTQY
clone_size: many; v_call: TRBV12-3/TRBV12-4; cdr3_aa: ASSGTSGSYEQY
clone_size: many; v_call: TRBV6-5; cdr3_aa: ASIGGRLQTEQF
clone_size: -; v_call: TRBV20-1; cdr3_aa: SARENPGGYGYT
clone_size: few; v_call: TRBV27; cdr3_aa: ASSLSRGRPDTQY
clone_size: medium-sized; v_call: TRBV4-1; cdr3_aa: ASSQARLAGSTDTQY
clone_size: -; v_call: TRBV29-1; cdr3_aa: SVHGRYYGYT